Listed below are T cell receptor beta chains from one sample, sequenced in a study of Ad26.COV2.S vaccination and SARS-CoV-2 variants. Using immunoSEQ multiplex PCR, the repertoire was profiled, and TCRdb retains in-frame clones only, with some absent. The profile shows around 300,000 clones, 75% to 90% of them singletons. Source: peripheral blood, taken in a trial of Ad26.COV2.S vaccine versus placebo. Every receptor here comes from a person aged 18-65 years who received the Ad26.COV2.S COVID-19 vaccine or a placebo. Each CDR3 is given with its conserved first and last residue. Each record gives: CDR3 length, D gene, V gene, J gene, clone size, CDR3 protein, CDR3 DNA. D genes are given only for firm matches. Rows may omit the clone size; those that give it use once, few, many or a size class.

14	TRBD2	TRBV12-5	TRBJ2-2	.	CASGPSSGTGELFF	TGTGCTAGTGGCCCCTCTAGCGGTACCGGGGAGCTGTTTTTT
14	.	TRBV19	TRBJ1-1	.	CASSIGEKNTEAFF	TGTGCCAGTAGTATTGGTGAAAAGAACACTGAAGCTTTCTTT
12	.	TRBV11-2	TRBJ2-3	.	CASSPGADTQYF	TGTGCCAGCAGTCCCGGCGCAGATACGCAGTATTTT
15	TRBD1	TRBV7-9	TRBJ2-7	.	CASSYPGTGQAEQYF	TGTGCCAGCAGCTATCCCGGGACAGGGCAAGCAGAGCAGTACTTC
15	TRBD2	TRBV6-5	TRBJ2-7	.	CASSVAGAVSYEQYF	TGTGCCAGCAGCGTAGCGGGAGCCGTGTCCTACGAGCAGTACTTC
13	.	TRBV7-9	TRBJ1-1	.	CASSAQGNTEAFF	TGTGCCAGCAGCGCACAGGGGAACACTGAAGCTTTCTTT
14	.	TRBV3-1/TRBV3-2	TRBJ2-1	.	CASSQGLARSEQFF	TGTGCCAGCAGCCAAGGGCTAGCGCGGTCGGAGCAGTTCTTC
13	TRBD2	TRBV12-3/TRBV12-4	TRBJ2-1	.	CATGGSSYNEQFF	TGTGCCACGGGCGGGAGTTCCTACAATGAGCAGTTCTTC
17	.	TRBV3-1/TRBV3-2	TRBJ2-7	.	CASSQDLGTAPFGEQYF	TGTGCCAGCAGCCAAGATCTTGGGACCGCGCCGTTTGGCGAGCAGTACTTC
16	.	TRBV9	TRBJ2-7	.	CASSLGSAPLTYEQYF	TGTGCCAGCAGCCTCGGGTCGGCACCCCTCACCTACGAGCAGTACTTC
15	.	TRBV4-1	TRBJ2-5	.	CASSQGLTGWETQYF	TGCGCCAGCAGCCAAGGACTAACTGGATGGGAGACCCAGTACTTC
14	.	TRBV6-2/TRBV6-3	TRBJ1-2	once	CASSKLGTSHGYTF	TGTGCCAGCAGCAAACTCGGGACCTCCCATGGCTACACCTTC
15	.	TRBV28	TRBJ1-5	.	CASSLGNRDDQPQHF	TGTGCCAGCAGTTTAGGCAACAGGGACGATCAGCCCCAGCATTTT
14	TRBD1	TRBV4-3	TRBJ2-7	few	CASSLDRESYEQYF	TGCGCCAGCAGCCTTGACAGGGAATCCTACGAGCAGTACTTC
16	TRBD1	TRBV4-2	TRBJ2-7	.	CASSQDRGQGKGEQYF	TGTGCCAGCAGCCAAGATAGGGGACAGGGGAAGGGCGAGCAGTACTTC
14	.	TRBV4-3	TRBJ2-5	.	CASSQEASQETQYF	TGCGCCAGCAGCCAAGAAGCCAGCCAAGAGACCCAGTACTTC
16	TRBD2	TRBV4-1	TRBJ2-1	.	CASSQVFSGGPGEQFF	TGCGCCAGCAGCCAAGTCTTCTCGGGAGGGCCGGGTGAGCAGTTCTTC
15	.	TRBV18	TRBJ2-1	.	CASSPRGERHNEQFF	TGTGCCAGCTCACCAAGGGGGGAGAGACACAATGAGCAGTTCTTC
15	.	TRBV28	TRBJ2-7	few	CASSPPGHLRYEQYF	TGTGCCAGCAGCCCTCCGGGACATCTACGCTACGAGCAGTACTTC
16	.	TRBV4-2	TRBJ2-2	few	CASSQDSTRGAGELFF	TGTGCCAGCAGCCAAGATTCTACCCGGGGAGCCGGGGAGCTGTTTTTT
14	TRBD1	TRBV5-1	TRBJ2-7	.	CASSAGTALYEQYF	TGCGCCAGCAGCGCCGGGACAGCCCTCTACGAGCAGTACTTC
16	TRBD1	TRBV28	TRBJ1-5	many	CATARDRELRGQPQHF	TGTGCCACGGCTAGGGACAGGGAGTTACGGGGTCAGCCCCAGCATTTT
16	.	TRBV27	TRBJ1-3	.	CASSLRTPYSGNTIYF	TGTGCCAGCAGTTTACGGACACCATACTCTGGAAACACCATATATTTT
16	TRBD2	TRBV14	TRBJ2-1	.	CASSQVAGGPRNEQFF	TGTGCCAGCAGCCAGGTAGCGGGAGGGCCGAGGAATGAGCAGTTCTTC
17	.	TRBV4-1	TRBJ1-5	few	CASSQGGMGDSNQPQHF	TGCGCCAGCAGCCAAGGGGGCATGGGGGACAGCAATCAGCCCCAGCATTTT
14	TRBD1	TRBV7-3	TRBJ1-1	.	CASSTGGASTEAFF	TGTGCCAGCAGTACAGGGGGCGCGAGCACTGAAGCTTTCTTT
15	.	TRBV5-1	TRBJ2-2	.	CASSLVGTGTGELFF	TGCGCCAGCAGCTTGGTGGGTACCGGCACCGGGGAGCTGTTTTTT
17	TRBD2	TRBV11-2	TRBJ2-5	.	CASSLNLAGGPGETQYF	TGTGCCAGCAGCCTGAACCTAGCGGGAGGGCCAGGGGAGACCCAGTACTTC
12	TRBD2	TRBV24-1	TRBJ2-1	.	CATGGEYNEQFF	TGTGCCACCGGGGGGGAATACAATGAGCAGTTCTTC
15	TRBD1	TRBV28	TRBJ2-7	few	CASSGAGTGKYEQYF	TGTGCCAGCAGTGGGGCCGGGACAGGTAAATACGAGCAGTACTTC
14	.	TRBV3-1/TRBV3-2	TRBJ1-5	.	CASSPGPHNQPQHF	TGTGCCAGCAGCCCCGGACCCCACAATCAGCCCCAGCATTTT
14	.	TRBV5-1	TRBJ1-4	.	CASSLTVTNEKLFF	TGCGCCAGCAGCTTGACGGTAACGAATGAAAAACTGTTTTTT
12	TRBD2	TRBV24-1	TRBJ2-1	.	CATSVAGVEQFF	TGTGCCACCAGTGTAGCGGGAGTTGAGCAGTTCTTC
13	.	TRBV7-2	TRBJ2-5	.	CASSLGQQETQYF	TGTGCCAGCAGCTTAGGGCAGCAAGAGACCCAGTACTTC
17	.	TRBV5-4	TRBJ1-3	.	CASSPGKGRDSGNTIYF	TGTGCCAGCAGCCCCGGCAAGGGACGGGACTCTGGAAACACCATATATTTT
17	.	TRBV7-9	TRBJ2-6	once	CASSSPPGGLGANVLTF	TGTGCCAGCAGCTCCCCCCCTGGGGGCCTAGGGGCCAACGTCCTGACTTTC
15	.	TRBV14	TRBJ2-3	.	CASSQADLNPDTQYF	TGTGCCAGCAGCCAAGCGGACTTAAATCCAGATACGCAGTATTTT
13	.	TRBV10-2	TRBJ1-6	.	CASSEASNSPLHF	TGCGCCAGCAGTGAAGCCTCTAATTCACCCCTCCACTTT
18	TRBD2	TRBV24-1	TRBJ2-7	.	CATSDSEPGTSGSYEQYF	TGTGCCACCAGTGATTCAGAACCCGGGACTAGCGGGAGCTACGAGCAGTACTTC
20	TRBD2	TRBV10-2	TRBJ2-1	.	CASSDPIGLAGGRADNEQFF	TGCGCCAGCAGTGACCCGATAGGACTAGCGGGGGGGCGGGCCGACAATGAGCAGTTCTTC
19	TRBD1	TRBV28	TRBJ2-5	.	CASSFRPDRGAPLWETQYF	TGTGCCAGCAGTTTTCGCCCGGACAGGGGGGCCCCCCTATGGGAGACCCAGTACTTC
12	TRBD1	TRBV29-1	TRBJ1-1	once	CSVDDRGTEAFF	TGCAGCGTTGACGACAGGGGAACTGAAGCTTTCTTT
15	TRBD1	TRBV28	TRBJ2-7	.	CASSPDRESSYEQYF	TGTGCCAGCAGCCCCGACAGGGAGAGCTCCTACGAGCAGTACTTC
15	.	TRBV6-5	TRBJ1-4	many	CASSYNAGREEKLFF	TGTGCCAGCAGTTACAACGCCGGCAGGGAAGAAAAACTGTTTTTT
14	TRBD1	TRBV3-1/TRBV3-2	TRBJ2-7	.	CASGSWDSPYEQYF	TGTGCCAGTGGGTCATGGGACAGCCCCTACGAGCAGTACTTC